The 15 T cell receptor beta chains below come from one sample, sequenced in a study of T cells in Graves' hyperthyroidism and ophthalmopathy. There were TCR beta CDR3 regions amplified from RNA transcripts. Researchers ran a first-round RT-PCR on the TCR CDR3 using the HTBI primer set. TCRdb reprocessed the multiplex PCR reads with MiXCR, giving one entry per CDR3 protein. The sample holds roughly 380,000 distinct CDR3 sequences; more than 11% are singletons and the top ten take approximately 11%. The sample taken for sequencing was blood. Receptors were obtained from a woman aged 55-70 years with Graves' hyperthyroidism.

V usage is TRBV12-3 or TRBV12-4 and J usage is TRBJ2-5, with D maybe TRBD2 (5 bases). The CDR3 contains 11 residues. V lost 3 bases and J 13 bases, leaving 12 bases between the germline ends. The CDR3 DNA follows: TGTGCCAGCAGTTTGGTCGGGGTGTCGTACTTC. Protein sequence: CASSLVGVSYF.

In its sample, this clonotype was seen many times. The J gene is TRBJ2-1, the V gene TRBV28; weak D call: TRBD2 (5 bases). There are 12 residues in the CDR3. Per germline, CDR1 MDHEN and CDR2 SYDVKM. V lost 4 bases and J 14 bases, leaving 15 bases between the germline ends. The CDR3 sequence: CASSSRLYAEFF. CDR3 coding DNA: TGTGCCAGCAGTTCCAGACTATATGCAGAGTTCTTC.

This clonotype was seen many times. V and J are TRBV20-1 and TRBJ1-1; possible D gene TRBD1, 6 bases. Germline V gene data show CDR1 as DFQATT and CDR2 as SNEGSKA (reference sequence). The CDR3 runs to 14 residues. V lost 0 bases and J 6 bases, leaving 14 bases between the germline ends. The CDR3 DNA sequence: TGCAGTGCTAGAGATGGGCAGGGGCGAGCTGAAGCTTTCTTT. It yields the protein CSARDGQGRAEAFF.

This clonotype was counted many times. The chain has TRBV5-1 and TRBJ1-4; no clear D gene. The length of the CDR3 is 17 residues. CDR1 is SGHRS, CDR2 YFSETQ, per germline. Trimming removed 3 bases from V and 8 bases from J, with 23 bases in between. CDR3 DNA: TGCGCCAGCAGCTCGGGCCCACTCGGGCTATATCGGGAAAAACTGTTTTTT. The encoded protein is CASSSGPLGLYREKLFF.

The chain carries TRBV19 and TRBJ1-3; D is unclear. Germline V gives CDR1 LNHDA, CDR2 SQIVND (reference sequence). V lost 2 bases, J lost 2 bases, and 10 bases lay in between. The CDR3 consists of 15 residues. The CDR3 is CASSITGRAGNTIYF. DNA for the CDR3: TGTGCCAGTAGTATAACGGGGAGGGCTGGAAACACCATATATTTT.

This clonotype was picked up many times. This rearrangement joins TRBV7-2 to TRBJ2-7; D unresolved. CDR1 and CDR2 (germline): SGHTA, FQGNSA. Trimming removed 5 bases from V and 3 bases from J, with 17 bases in between. This CDR3 region has 15 residues. The CDR3 region is CASSPVGVPYYEQYF. In DNA, the CDR3 is TGTGCCAGCAGCCCGGTTGGGGTCCCCTACTACGAGCAGTACTTC.

Regarding this clonotype: The junction differs from germline at one of its ends, possibly a read error. The rearrangement links TRBV11-2 to TRBJ2-7; D gene ambiguous. This CDR3 contains 13 residues. Germline CDR1 SGHAT, CDR2 FQNNGV. CDR3 sequence reads: CASPSQFTYEQYF. In DNA, the CDR3 is TGTGCCAGCCCTTCGCAGTTTACCTACGAGCAGTACTTT.

The table lists this clonotype with many counts. The chain has TRBV7-9 and TRBJ2-5; 8 nucleotides agree with TRBD2. CDR1 SEHNR and CDR2 FQNEAQ come from the germline V gene (reference sequence). The CDR3 totals 15 residues. V shed 3 bases, J shed 6 bases, and the junction held 9 bases outside the gene matches. For the CDR3, the DNA is TGTGCCAGCAGCTTTTTTGCGGCGGGAGGCAAGACCCAGTACTTC. As protein: CASSFFAAGGKTQYF.

This clonotype was seen many times. The rearrangement joins TRBV28 to TRBJ2-5, with TRBD2 matching over 14 bases. Germline V lookup: CDR1 MDHEN, CDR2 SYDVKM. The V gene end was trimmed by 4 bases and the J gene end by 3 bases; junction bases not matched to a gene: 13. The CDR3 runs to 19 residues. The CDR3 spells CASSSSTSGRGGDKETQYF. Written as DNA, the CDR3 is TGTGCCAGCAGTTCGTCGACTAGCGGGAGGGGAGGGGATAAAGAGACCCAGTACTTC.

This clonotype occurred many times. The rearrangement joins TRBV27 to TRBJ2-7, with D perhaps TRBD1 (6 bases). The CDR3 consists of 14 residues. Trimming took 2 bases from V and 0 from J, leaving 8 bases between them. Per the germline V gene, CDR1 is MNHEY and CDR2 is SMNVEV (reference sequence). CDR3 region: CASSLVDSSYEQYF. The CDR3 nucleotides are TGTGCCAGCAGTTTAGTGGACAGCTCCTACGAGCAGTACTTC.

V gene TRBV20-1 combines with J gene TRBJ2-3, with 12 bases matching TRBD2. CDR1 is DFQATT, CDR2 SNEGSKA, per germline (reference sequence). The CDR3 is 19 residues long. V gave up 3 bases and J gave up 5 bases; unmatched junction bases: 18. The CDR3 DNA reads as TGCAGTGCTAGGCTGAGGGCTAGCGGGAGGGCTATGTTTGGAGATACGCAGTATTTT. Residues: CSARLRASGRAMFGDTQYF.

The chain recombines TRBV5-5 with TRBJ1-6; the match to TRBD1 covers 7 bases. Germline loops: CDR1 SGHKS, CDR2 YYEKEE (reference sequence). Unmatched junction bases numbered 13, after V lost 6 bases and J lost 13 bases. The CDR3 length is 14 residues. This CDR3 is CASNPGAQGRPLHF. CDR3 DNA sequence: TGTGCCAGCAACCCGGGGGCACAGGGGAGGCCCCTCCACTTT. Based on the CDR3 plus reference TRBV5-5 and TRBJ1-6, the full variable domain is DAGVTQSPTHLIKTRGQQVTLRCSPISGHKSVSWYQQVLGQGPQFIFQYYEKEERGRGNFPDRFSARQFPNYSSELNVNALLLGDSALYLCASNPGAQGRPLHFGNGTRLTVT.

This clonotype was found a few times. The rearrangement uses TRBV3-1 and TRBJ2-7, with D tentatively TRBD2 (6 bases). V was cut by 5 bases and J by 3 bases, with 17 bases left in between. Germline V lookup: CDR1 LGHDT, CDR2 YNNKEL (reference sequence). The CDR3 covers 15 residues. Here the CDR3 reads CASSAVGTGSYEQYF. The CDR3 region has the DNA TGTGCCAGCAGCGCTGTGGGGACTGGAAGCTACGAGCAGTACTTC.

This clonotype was found many times. The chain employs TRBV5-6 and TRBJ2-3; TRBD1 matches 8 bases. After removal of 5 bases from V and 5 bases from J, the junction contained 7 bases not matched to a gene. This CDR3 has 14 amino acids. Germline V gene data show CDR1 as SGHDT and CDR2 as YYEEEE. For the CDR3, the DNA is TGTGCCAGCAGGTACAGGGGGGAGCGAGATACGCAGTATTTT. Protein sequence: CASRYRGERDTQYF.

A word on this clonotype: Given a much more abundant clone one base away, this may be a read error. This chain uses TRBV5-1 with TRBJ2-1, with TRBD1 matching over 9 bases. CDR1 is SGHRS, CDR2 YFSETQ, per germline. This CDR3 has 14 residues. V was clipped by 4 bases and J by 10 bases; unmatched bases: 9. The CDR3 nucleotides read TGCGCCAGCAGCCTCCGGGACAGGGACGACGAGCAGTTCTTC. Translating it yields CASSLRDRDDEQFF.